Presented here are 32 T cell receptor beta chains from one specimen sequenced in a study of cytomegalovirus exposure and HLA in healthy donors (dated by TCRdb to 2016 to 2017). To prepare the library, the immunoSEQ multiplex PCR assay was applied. The multiplex PCR relied on a mix of 60 forward primers for TCR Vbeta segments and 13 reverse primers for TCR Jbeta segments. TCRdb carries this immuneACCESS record with in-frame sequences only. Its versions omit some clonotypes, under half of them owing to an unresolved V gene in the studies checked, with the rest unexplained. The sample yields under 200,000 clones; 65% to 70% were counted once. The biggest ten clones account for 4.5% of the sample. Material for sequencing was PBMCs. The receptor source for this set is a woman aged 18-35 years in good health and CMV-seropositive.

This clone has a handful of counts. The rearrangement uses TRBV30 and TRBJ2-1, with D unresolved. Trimming removed 2 bases at V and 10 bases at J, with 9 bases between. Germline CDR1 reads GTSNPN; CDR2 reads SVGIG (reference sequence). CDR3 length equals 11 residues. CDR3 loop: CAWSLGREQFF. CDR3 in DNA: TGTGCCTGGAGTCTAGGAAGAGAGCAGTTCTTC.

Only a few counts were recorded for this clone. The chain has TRBV5-1 and TRBJ2-2; the D is unclear. Trimming took 5 bases from V and 7 from J, leaving 12 bases between them. The CDR3 runs to 13 residues. From germline, CDR1 is SGHRS and CDR2 YFSETQ. Here the CDR3 DNA reads TGCGCCAGCAGGCCCTGGTTGAGCGGGGAGCTGTTTTTT. Protein sequence: CASRPWLSGELFF.

To note about this clone: An end of the junction does not agree with germline; a read error may underlie this. The J gene is TRBJ1-2, the V gene TRBV7-9, with a possible D match to TRBD1 (5 bases). Germline V gene data show CDR1 as SEHNR and CDR2 as FQNEAQ (reference sequence). The CDR3 consists of 13 residues. For the CDR3, the DNA is TGTTCCAGCAGACCACCAGGGTACTATGGCTACACCTTC. It translates to CSSRPPGYYGYTF.

The genes are TRBV9 and TRBJ1-3; D is undetermined. CDR1 and CDR2 from the germline V gene are SGDLS and YYNGEE. Trimming left V 2 bases short and J 0 bases short, with 9 bases between. CDR3 length equals 15 residues. CDR3 loop: CASSVNLASGNTIYF. For the CDR3, the DNA is TGTGCCAGCAGCGTCAATCTGGCCTCTGGAAACACCATATATTTT.

The chain recombines TRBV19 with TRBJ2-2; 12 bases agree with TRBD2. CDR1 and CDR2 from the germline V gene are LNHDA and SQIVND (reference sequence). The CDR3 is 14 amino acids. Unmatched junction bases numbered 0, after V lost 7 bases and J lost 3 bases. The CDR3 bases are TGTGCCAGTACTAGCGGGGGGGACACCGGGGAGCTGTTTTTT. It yields the protein CASTSGGDTGELFF.

This clone showed up just a few times. The V call is TRBV30, the J call TRBJ1-1; 7 nucleotides agree with TRBD1. V was clipped by 3 bases and J by 4 bases; unmatched bases: 2. CDR1 GTSNPN and CDR2 SVGIG come from the germline V gene (reference sequence). This CDR3 comprises 12 residues. CDR3 nucleotides: TGTGCCTGGAGGGCAGGGGGCACTGAAGCTTTCTTT. Its protein is CAWRAGGTEAFF.

The gene calls are TRBV30 and TRBJ1-4; D perhaps matches TRBD1 (6 bases). V lost 1 base, J lost 8 bases, and 11 bases lay in between. Germline assignment: CDR1 GTSNPN and CDR2 SVGIG (reference sequence). CDR3 size: 13 residues. CDR3 in DNA: TGTGCCTGGAGTGCAGGGGTTGGCGAAAAACTGTTTTTT. This gives the protein CAWSAGVGEKLFF.

The chain recombines TRBV19 with TRBJ1-5; tentatively, D is TRBD1 (6 bases). Germline V lookup: CDR1 LNHDA, CDR2 SQIVND (reference sequence). V was pared by 7 bases and J by 4 bases, with 17 bases between. This CDR3 contains 15 residues. In nucleotides, the CDR3 is TGTGCCAGTATTTATTCCGGACAGTTGAATCAGCCCCAGCATTTT. This codes for CASIYSGQLNQPQHF.

The CDR3 loop is CAISPGTGITGELFF. The CDR3 bases are TGTGCCATCAGCCCCGGGACAGGTATCACCGGGGAGCTGTTTTTT. The rearrangement uses TRBV10-3 and TRBJ2-2; TRBD1 agrees at 8 bases. Germline lookup yields CDR1 ENHRY and CDR2 SYGVKD. This CDR3 contains 15 residues. Trimming removed 6 bases from V and 4 bases from J; junction bases left unmatched: 7.

This clone turned up a few times. The V call is TRBV5-1, the J call TRBJ2-2; no firm D call. The CDR3 covers 15 residues. From germline, CDR1 is SGHRS and CDR2 YFSETQ. V shed 0 bases and J shed 8 bases, with 14 bases lying between them. The CDR3 loop is CASSLGPSLSGELFF. Here the CDR3 DNA reads TGCGCCAGCAGCTTGGGCCCTAGTCTGTCGGGGGAGCTGTTTTTT.

This clone has just one count. V and J are TRBV29-1 and TRBJ2-7, with TRBD2 matching over 11 bases. CDR3 length: 14 amino acids. Germline CDR1 and CDR2: SQVTM and ANQGSEA. The V and J ends lost 7 bases and 1 base, in that order; junction bases with no gene match: 6. CDR3 sequence: CSGVAGGPSYEQYF. CDR3 bases: TGCAGCGGGGTAGCGGGAGGGCCTTCCTACGAGCAGTACTTC.

This rearrangement joins TRBV2 to TRBJ2-7; TRBD2 matches at 7 bases. The length of the CDR3 is 14 residues. V shed 8 bases and J 1 base; nucleotides not matched to a gene: 8. CDR1 and CDR2 from the germline V gene are SNHLY and FYNNEI. CDR3 sequence (DNA): TGTGCCAGCTCGCGGGAGCTAAGTTCCTACGAGCAGTACTTC. The encoded protein is CASSRELSSYEQYF.

This clone was recorded only once. J is TRBJ2-7 and V is TRBV27; TRBD2 agrees at 7 bases. Germline CDR1 MNHEY, CDR2 SMNVEV (reference sequence). The length of the CDR3 is 17 residues. V lost 2 bases to trimming and J lost 5 bases; unmatched junction nucleotides: 15. The CDR3 is CASSLISGRDGTHEQYF. CDR3 coding DNA: TGTGCCAGCAGTTTAATATCTGGGAGGGATGGGACCCACGAGCAGTACTTC.

With respect to this clone: A read error may produce the germline difference seen at one junction end. The V call is TRBV7-7, the J call TRBJ2-5, with D perhaps matching TRBD2 (5 bases). This CDR3 comprises 11 residues. The germline V gene encodes CDR1 SSHAT and CDR2 FNYEAQ (reference sequence). The CDR3 loop is CASSLEGAQYF. The CDR3 bases are TGTGCTAGCAGCTTAGAGGGAGCCCAGTACTTC.

This rearrangement joins TRBV27 to TRBJ2-3, with D tentatively TRBD2 (5 bases). Trimming took 3 bases from V and 4 from J, leaving 8 bases between them. In germline, CDR1 is MNHEY, CDR2 SMNVEV (reference sequence). This CDR3 spans 13 amino acids. This CDR3 is CASSFEGADTQYF. The CDR3 DNA reads TGTGCCAGCAGTTTTGAGGGTGCAGATACGCAGTATTTT.

The chain has TRBV18 and TRBJ2-5; 9 bases are a match to TRBD1. The better agreement between TRBJ2-7 and the DNA end casts doubt on the J call. Germline CDR1 reads KGHSH; CDR2 reads LQKENI. This CDR3 spans 14 amino acids. The CDR3, as DNA: TGTGCCAGCTCAGCCGGGACAGGGAACTACGAGCAGTACTTC. Amino acids: CASSAGTGNYEQYF.

The chain has TRBV30 and TRBJ2-5, with TRBD1 matching 9 bases. Matching the DNA end better, TRBJ2-7 makes the J call doubtful. This CDR3 contains 13 residues. CDR1 is GTSNPN and CDR2 is SVGIG in the germline V gene (reference sequence). The CDR3 coding sequence is TGTGCCCTTGCGAGACAGGGGGTTTACGAGCAGTACTTC. It specifies CALARQGVYEQYF.

This clone was seen once. The chain uses TRBV30 and TRBJ2-1; 8 bases fit TRBD2. Germline V CDR1 and CDR2: GTSNPN, SVGIG (reference sequence). The CDR3 is made up of 15 amino acids. The junction had 5 bases not matched to a gene; V was cut back by 3 bases and J by 1 base. The CDR3 DNA follows: TGTGCCTGGAGAGATGCGGGAGGTTCCTACAATGAGCAGTTCTTC. It codes for CAWRDAGGSYNEQFF.

The chain couples TRBV5-1 to TRBJ2-1; no definite D call. Germline loops: CDR1 SGHRS, CDR2 YFSETQ. The length of the CDR3 is 12 residues. V dropped 0 bases and J dropped 10 bases, with 8 bases sitting between them. CDR3 residues: CASSLAFEEQFF. The CDR3 DNA reads as TGCGCCAGCAGCTTGGCTTTTGAGGAGCAGTTCTTC. Based on the CDR3 plus reference TRBV5-1 and TRBJ2-1, the full variable domain is KAGVTQTPRYLIKTRGQQVTLSCSPISGHRSVSWYQQTPGQGLQFLFEYFSETQRNKGNFPGRFSGRQFSNSRSEMNVSTLELGDSALYLCASSLAFEEQFFGPGTRLTVL.

The chain is built from TRBV15 and TRBJ2-1, with TRBD1 matching 8 bases. The CDR3 spans 16 residues. V shed 1 base, J shed 7 bases, and the junction held 9 bases outside the gene matches. Germline V CDR1 and CDR2: LNHNV, YYDKDF (reference sequence). DNA of the CDR3: TGTGCCACCAGCAGAGTTTACGGTCAGGGGGCGAATGAGCAGTTCTTC. Translated: CATSRVYGQGANEQFF.

The V and J genes are TRBV13 and TRBJ2-7; 10 nucleotides line up with TRBD1. Trimming cost V 5 bases and J 4 bases; bases outside gene matches: 8. The CDR3 length is 15 residues. Germline values: CDR1 PRHDT, CDR2 FYEKMQ (reference sequence). The CDR3 bases are TGTGCCAGCAGCCCAGGGACAGGGGTCGGGTACGAGCAGTACTTC. It is translated as CASSPGTGVGYEQYF. The variable domain in full, with the rest retrieved from reference TRBV13 and TRBJ2-7, is AAGVIQSPRHLIKEKRETATLKCYPIPRHDTVYWYQQGPGQDPQFLISFYEKMQSDKGSIPDRFSAQQFSDYHSELNMSSLELGDSALYFCASSPGTGVGYEQYFGPGTRLTVT.

The rearrangement links TRBV2 to TRBJ2-7; 7 nucleotides align to TRBD2. The germline V gene encodes CDR1 SNHLY and CDR2 FYNNEI. V lost 8 bases, J lost 2 bases, and 0 bases stayed unmatched. The CDR3 covers 11 residues. In DNA, the CDR3 is TGTGCCAGCGCGGGGGCCTACGAGCAGTACTTC. It encodes CASAGAYEQYF. Filled out from reference TRBV2 and TRBJ2-7, the complete variable domain reads EPEVTQTPSHQVTQMGQEVILRCVPISNHLYFYWYRQILGQKVEFLVSFYNNEISEKSEIFDDQFSVERPDGSNFTLKIRSTKLEDSAMYFCASAGAYEQYFGPGTRLTVT.

This clone was picked up one time. The chain links TRBV5-4 to TRBJ2-7, with 9 bases aligning to TRBD1. CDR1 and CDR2 (germline): SGHNT, YYREEE (reference sequence). The CDR3 extends over 14 amino acids. The V gene end was trimmed by 4 bases and the J gene end by 3 bases; junction bases not matched to a gene: 5. The CDR3 region has the DNA TGTGCCAGCAGCGGGGGGACAGGGATCTACGAGCAGTACTTC. Its protein is CASSGGTGIYEQYF.

For the CDR3, the DNA is TGTGCCAGCAGCCCGGATGGGACAGGGGTAAGGAATGAGCAGTTCTTC. Protein sequence: CASSPDGTGVRNEQFF. The chain employs TRBV5-4 and TRBJ2-1; 10 nucleotides agree with TRBD1. Germline values: CDR1 SGHNT, CDR2 YYREEE (reference sequence). The CDR3 sequence is 16 residues long. After removal of 4 bases from V and 7 bases from J, the junction contained 11 bases not matched to a gene.

This chain's CDR3 is CAISTSGDYNEQFF. CDR3 bases: TGTGCCATCAGTACTAGCGGGGACTACAATGAGCAGTTCTTC. The V call is TRBV10-3, the J call TRBJ2-1; 10 bases agree with TRBD2. Germline CDR1 ENHRY, CDR2 SYGVKD. The V and J ends lost 5 bases and 3 bases, in that order; junction bases with no gene match: 1. The CDR3 totals 14 residues.

J is TRBJ1-1 and V is TRBV30; 7 nucleotides match TRBD1. From germline, CDR1 is GTSNPN and CDR2 SVGIG (reference sequence). V lost 5 bases to trimming and J lost 5 bases; unmatched junction nucleotides: 8. This CDR3 is built from 13 residues. CDR3 in amino acids: CAWEGGHLTEAFF. In DNA form, the CDR3 reads TGTGCCTGGGAAGGGGGCCACTTAACTGAAGCTTTCTTT.

This rearrangement joins TRBV4-1 to TRBJ2-7, with 7 positions matching TRBD2. Germline V lookup: CDR1 MGHRA, CDR2 YSYEKL. Germline trimming cut 4 bases from V and 9 bases from J; bases unmatched to any gene: 18. CDR3 size: 16 residues. The CDR3 here is CASSPAPGLSEWWQYF. CDR3 DNA: TGCGCCAGCAGCCCAGCCCCGGGACTATCCGAATGGTGGCAGTACTTC.

This clone was observed a single time. V is TRBV28 and J is TRBJ2-1; 14 bases are a match to TRBD2. Germline V gene data show CDR1 as MDHEN and CDR2 as SYDVKM. V lost 7 bases and J lost 8; bases outside the gene matches: 7. CDR3 size: 15 residues. CDR3 region: CASIRGTSGGYEQFF. The CDR3 coding sequence is TGTGCCAGCATAAGGGGGACTAGCGGGGGTTATGAGCAGTTCTTC.

The gene calls are TRBV27 and TRBJ1-5, with 10 bases that match TRBD1. This CDR3 spans 17 amino acids. Germline V CDR1 and CDR2: MNHEY, SMNVEV (reference sequence). With 6 bases clipped from V and 7 bases from J, the junction kept 15 bases outside the gene matches. The CDR3 DNA follows: TGTGCCAGCAGCCCCTCCCTGGACAGGGGGATGGACCAGCCCCAGCATTTT. The encoded protein is CASSPSLDRGMDQPQHF.

The J gene is TRBJ2-7, the V gene TRBV7-2; D remains unclear. Germline CDR1 is SGHTA and CDR2 is FQGNSA. Trimming pared 1 base from V and 2 bases from J, leaving 9 bases between. This CDR3 spans 14 amino acids. The CDR3 here is CASSLVDIAYEQYF. As DNA, the CDR3 is TGTGCCAGCAGCTTAGTAGACATAGCCTACGAGCAGTACTTC.

The table lists this clone with a count of one. The V call is TRBV27, the J call TRBJ2-5; 10 bases agree with TRBD2. V lost 0 bases and J lost 5; bases outside the gene matches: 6. Germline CDR1 is MNHEY and CDR2 is SMNVEV (reference sequence). This CDR3 spans 16 amino acids. CDR3 sequence (DNA): TGTGCCAGCAGTTTATCCAAGCGGGGGGGGTGGGAGACCCAGTACTTC. Translation gives CASSLSKRGGWETQYF.

The chain carries TRBV6-1 and TRBJ1-1; D is unclear. This CDR3 contains 14 residues. V lost 6 bases and J 1 base, leaving 12 bases between the germline ends. CDR1 and CDR2 from the germline V gene are MNHNS and SASEGT. CDR3: CASSPGFENTEAFF. The CDR3 DNA reads TGTGCCAGCAGCCCGGGGTTCGAGAACACTGAAGCTTTCTTT.